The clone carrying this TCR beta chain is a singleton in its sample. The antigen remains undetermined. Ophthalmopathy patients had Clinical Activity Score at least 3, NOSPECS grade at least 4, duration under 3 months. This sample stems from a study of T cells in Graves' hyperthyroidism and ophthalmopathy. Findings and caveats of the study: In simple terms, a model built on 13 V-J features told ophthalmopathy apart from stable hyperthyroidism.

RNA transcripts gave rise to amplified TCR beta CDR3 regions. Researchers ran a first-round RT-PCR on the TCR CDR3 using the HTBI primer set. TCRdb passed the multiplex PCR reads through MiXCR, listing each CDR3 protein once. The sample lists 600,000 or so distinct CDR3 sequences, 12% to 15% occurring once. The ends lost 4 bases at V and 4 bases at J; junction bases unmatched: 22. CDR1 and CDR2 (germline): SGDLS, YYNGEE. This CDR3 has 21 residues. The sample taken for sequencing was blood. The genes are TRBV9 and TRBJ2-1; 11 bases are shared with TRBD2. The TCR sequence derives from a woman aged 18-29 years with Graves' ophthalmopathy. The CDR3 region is CASSSRGGGTSGIREYNEQFF. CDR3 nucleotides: TGTGCCAGCAGCTCAAGAGGGGGGGGGACTAGCGGCATCAGAGAATACAATGAGCAGTTCTTC.